This T cell receptor (beta chain) emerged from a study of blood T cell repertoires in COVID-19. Study at large: Acute and convalescent COVID-19 specimens originated in the United States, Italy and Spain. PBMCs, B-cell-depleted T cells, or T cells were the source of the cDNA or gDNA that made up the material.

Per the authors' pipeline: Counts of nucleated cells, estimated from reference gene primer amplification, were obtained. Some clones are missing from TCRdb's copy, which holds only in-frame ones; the method was immunoSEQ multiplex PCR. The DNA gave D and trimming, while V, J and clone size come from that table. The profile covers approximately 91,000 clones, with about 90% appearing a single time and 4% to 5.5% taken by the ten largest. CDR1 SGHVS and CDR2 FQNEAQ come from the germline V gene. Between the trimmed V and J ends, which lost 2 bases and 5 bases, there was a span of 12 bases. The length of the CDR3 is 15 residues.

This sequence joins TRBV7-8 and TRBJ1-4; TRBD1 might be the D (5 bases). Sequencing input: peripheral blood. The TCR comes from a man in his 70s with acute or convalescent COVID-19. CDR3: CASSLSLQGNEKLFF. DNA for the CDR3: TGTGCCAGCAGCTTAAGTCTCCAGGGAAATGAAAAACTGTTTTTT.